The sequence of this TCR beta chain was determined in a study of blood T cells in healthy people across ages. Study details: Capture via template switching afforded approximately one barcoded beta molecule per two T cells.

For this clonotype: Its antigen is unknown.

The V gene's germline CDR1 is KGHSH and CDR2 LQKENI. The CDR3 covers 15 residues. Trimming took 2 bases from V and 1 from J, leaving 11 bases between them. Study conclusions and caveats: Age advanced and TCR beta diversity per million T cells fell, roughly linearly.

Next came a second PCR, run for about 7 to 12 cycles, which used a sample-barcoded 5' primer along with a J-beta primer mix. TCRdb fed the 5' RACE reads into MiXCR, producing one record per CDR3 protein. The sample carries about 670,000 distinct CDR3 sequences, roughly 43% recorded once. Total RNA was extracted at no less than 5.5 micrograms per sample. What was sequenced was blood. The gene calls are TRBV18 and TRBJ1-1; TRBD1 is a possible D gene (5 bases). The TCR was taken from a man older than 75 in good health. In DNA, the CDR3 is TGTGCCAGCTCACCAAGGACACGGAGGAACACTGAAGCTTTCTTT. This codes for CASSPRTRRNTEAFF. Variable domain in full (rest from reference TRBV18 and TRBJ1-1): NAGVMQNPRHLVRRRGQEARLRCSPMKGHSHVYWYRQLPEEGLKFMVYLQKENIIDESGMPKERFSAEFPKEGPSILRIQQVVRGDSAAYFCASSPRTRRNTEAFFGQGTRLTVV.